Here is one T cell receptor beta chain with its context. The data were obtained in a study of neurological immune-mediated disorders. Study as a whole: Among 34 multiple sclerosis patients, roughly 31 were relapsing-remitting and 3 were secondary progressive.

Time point described: longitudinal time-point 3. From 15-18 subjects, every sequencing run obtained over 160 million TCR-beta sequences. TCRdb processed the 5' RACE reads anew with MiXCR; each CDR3 protein has one entry. The sample holds approximately 85,000 distinct CDR3 sequences, around 4.7% seen once. From germline, CDR1 is SGHRS and CDR2 YFSETQ. The J segment lost 2 bases and the V segment lost 2 bases, leaving 5 bases of the junction unmatched. The CDR3 runs to 15 residues. This TCR was recovered from an older woman with multiple sclerosis. The J gene is TRBJ2-7, the V gene TRBV5-1, with TRBD1 matching 9 bases. The sample consisted of PBMCs. This chain's CDR3 is CASSFQDRGTYEQYF. The CDR3 DNA sequence: TGCGCCAGCAGCTTCCAGGACAGGGGCACCTACGAGCAGTACTTC.